Sequencing of this T cell receptor beta chain was carried out in a study of T cell clonotyping in hematopoietic cell transplantation. This table comes from immunoSEQ multiplex PCR, and its TCRdb copy is limited to in-frame clones, with some not included. This repertoire shows about 6,700 clones, roughly a third found once; its top ten account for around a fifth. Samples: about 28 days before transplant, then days 30, 100 and 180 after. As for this clone: Its matching antigen is unknown.

Germline V gene sequence: CDR1 GTSNPN, CDR2 SVGIG (reference sequence). J was trimmed by 7 bases and V by 0 bases; bases with no gene match: 5. The CDR3 extends over 14 amino acids. Study-level findings and limits: CD4 and CD8 repertoire contributions could not be separated without sorting. Pathologically expanded recipient clonotypes increased progressively from day 30 to day 180 as diversity fell. Broader posttransplant TCR repertoire diversity was predicted by graft donor and pretransplant recipient Inverse Simpson Index values.

The TCR comes from a female patient aged 55-70 years who had an allogeneic stem cell transplant, so the T cells may come from the graft donor. Some clones in this sample may be carry-over from other donors' samples. The starting material was peripheral blood mononuclear cells, obtained 30 days after allogeneic stem cell transplant. The chain is built from TRBV30 and TRBJ2-7; 11 bases are shared with TRBD2. The CDR3 bases are TGTGCCTGGAGTGTACTAGCGGGGGTGGAGGAGCAGTACTTC. It codes for CAWSVLAGVEEQYF.